This T cell receptor beta chain was documented in a study of cytomegalovirus exposure and HLA in healthy donors. CDR3 length: 14 amino acids. 13 Jbeta primers and 60 Vbeta primers were used for the PCR. The protocol was immunoSEQ multiplex PCR, while the TCRdb copy is restricted to in-frame clones and leaves out a portion. The sample includes approximately 90,000 clones, over 75% of them seen just once. Study-wide points: Despite most TCR sequences being rare, some public TCRs occurred in many donors. A later analysis reported that several of the most significant clusters appeared to be linked to common viral pathogens, among them Epstein-Barr virus. In a later analysis, TCR beta V- and J-gene trimming was associated with a missense DCLRE1C variant.

Concerning this clone itself: Its antigen is as yet unknown.

Sequenced sample: PBMCs. The chain employs TRBV21-1 and TRBJ1-4; the tabulated D call, TRBD1, remains unverified against the DNA. TRBV21-1 is a listed pseudogene. The source is a middle-aged man in good health and CMV-seronegative. The CDR3 DNA reads as TGTGCCAGCAGCGCACCAGGCCTGAATGAAAAACTGTTTTTT. It translates to CASSAPGLNEKLFF.